Each of the 11 T cell receptor beta chains below was sequenced from the same sample in a study of identical twins. TCRdb re-analysed the 5' RACE reads in MiXCR, keeping a single row per CDR3 protein. There are some 660,000 distinct CDR3 sequences in the sample; less than 10% occur only once, and around 0.98% lies in the top ten. The same sample was also studied in work on yellow fever vaccine responses in identical twins.

The sequenced sample consisted of PBMCs. The receptors were sampled from a woman aged 18-29 years in good health.

This clonotype was counted many times. The rearrangement uses TRBV6-5 and TRBJ2-7; tentatively, D is TRBD1 (5 bases). The CDR3 is made up of 18 amino acids. V dropped 4 bases and J dropped 0 bases, with 22 bases sitting between them. CDR1 and CDR2 from the germline V gene are MNHEY and SVGAGI. The CDR3 DNA reads TGTGCCAGCAGTTCATCCATAACGACAGTCCCGAGCTCCTACGAGCAGTACTTC. Amino acid sequence: CASSSSITTVPSSYEQYF.

This clonotype was seen a handful of times. The CDR3 sequence: CASSGGRVGDNEQFF. CDR3 sequence (DNA): TGTGCCAGCAGCGGGGGCAGGGTTGGGGACAATGAGCAGTTCTTC. The V gene is TRBV6-1, the J gene TRBJ2-1; either TRBD1 or TRBD2 may fit D (6 bases each). This CDR3 is 15 amino acids long. Germline V gives CDR1 MNHNS, CDR2 SASEGT. Between the trimmed V and J ends, which lost 6 bases and 5 bases, there was a span of 17 bases.

The chain combines TRBV15 with TRBJ2-7; D gene unclear. CDR3 length: 12 residues. Germline V gene lookup returns CDR1 LNHNV and CDR2 YYDKDF (reference sequence). V lost 0 bases to trimming and J lost 8 bases, with 8 bases between them. The DNA for the CDR3 is TGTGCCACCAGCAGAGACCTAACCAAGCAGTACTTC. It specifies CATSRDLTKQYF.

This clonotype turned up a few times. The J gene is TRBJ2-7, the V gene TRBV20-1; 7 bases are a match to TRBD2. CDR1 and CDR2 (germline): DFQATT, SNEGSKA (reference sequence). Losses at the gene ends were 3 bases for V and 0 bases for J; bases not matched to a gene: 14. This CDR3 spans 17 amino acids. The CDR3 DNA reads TGCAGTGCTAGTCAGTTGGCTAGCGGAAAAAGCTCCTACGAGCAGTACTTC. Translated, it gives CSASQLASGKSSYEQYF.

This clonotype was found a few times. The genes are TRBV11-3 and TRBJ2-1; 7 positions match TRBD1. CDR1 and CDR2 from the germline V gene are SGHNT and YENEEA. The CDR3 totals 15 residues. V was pared by 5 bases and J by 5 bases, with 9 bases of the junction left unmatched. CDR3 loop: CASSRWAGQDNEQFF. The CDR3 DNA reads TGTGCCAGCAGCCGCTGGGCCGGACAGGACAATGAGCAGTTCTTC.

This clonotype appeared many times. The chain couples TRBV2 to TRBJ2-1; no definite D call. Per the germline V gene, CDR1 is SNHLY and CDR2 is FYNNEI. CDR3 size: 13 residues. Trimming removed 9 bases at V and 6 bases at J, with 15 bases between. Written as DNA, the CDR3 is TGTGCCAGTAAAAGTGGTGGTGGCAATGAGCAGTTCTTC. It translates to CASKSGGGNEQFF.

This clonotype was seen many times. The chain joins TRBV28 to TRBJ2-6, with D hard to call. Germline CDR1 and CDR2: MDHEN and SYDVKM. The CDR3 totals 17 residues. Trimming stripped 5 bases from V and 0 bases from J, with 14 bases between. The CDR3 spells CASSTDSPLSGANVLTF. For the CDR3, the DNA is TGTGCCAGCAGTACAGACTCCCCACTCTCTGGGGCCAACGTCCTGACTTTC.

This clonotype was seen only a few times. The rearrangement joins TRBV20-1 to TRBJ2-7; D is ambiguous. The length of the CDR3 is 12 residues. V shed 4 bases and J shed 3 bases, with 10 bases lying between them. Germline loops: CDR1 DFQATT, CDR2 SNEGSKA (reference sequence). DNA for the CDR3: TGCAGTGCTATAAAGACAAGCTACGAGCAGTACTTC. Translated, it gives CSAIKTSYEQYF.

This clonotype appeared a few times. V and J are TRBV5-1 and TRBJ2-2; TRBD2 is a possible D gene (6 bases). Per germline, CDR1 SGHRS and CDR2 YFSETQ. The CDR3 is 15 residues long. The V end lost 5 bases, the J end lost 6 bases, and 17 bases lay between the germline ends. CDR3 sequence reads: CASRETGVSPGELFF. The CDR3 DNA sequence: TGCGCCAGCAGGGAGACGGGAGTAAGTCCCGGGGAGCTGTTTTTT.

This clonotype was observed at least ten times. This sequence joins TRBV29-1 and TRBJ1-1; tentatively, D is TRBD1 (5 bases). V lost 5 bases, J lost 6 bases, and 13 bases lay in between. CDR3 length equals 12 residues. Germline values: CDR1 SQVTM, CDR2 ANQGSEA. CDR3 protein: CSVWGGEPEAFF. As DNA, the CDR3 is TGCAGCGTTTGGGGGGGGGAACCTGAAGCTTTCTTT. Filled out from reference TRBV29-1 and TRBJ1-1, the complete variable domain reads SAVISQKPSRDICQRGTSLTIQCQVDSQVTMMFWYRQQPGQSLTLIATANQGSEATYESGFVIDKFPISRPNLTFSTLTVSNMSPEDSSIYLCSVWGGEPEAFFGQGTRLTVV.

This clonotype was counted at least ten times. The chain has TRBV29-1 and TRBJ2-3; the match to TRBD1 covers 8 bases. V lost 2 bases to trimming and J lost 1 base; unmatched junction nucleotides: 2. The CDR3 is 14 residues long. The germline CDR1 and CDR2 sequences are SQVTM and ANQGSEA. The CDR3 coding sequence is TGCAGCGTTGAACAGGGGGCTGGCACAGATACGCAGTATTTT. Its protein is CSVEQGAGTDTQYF.